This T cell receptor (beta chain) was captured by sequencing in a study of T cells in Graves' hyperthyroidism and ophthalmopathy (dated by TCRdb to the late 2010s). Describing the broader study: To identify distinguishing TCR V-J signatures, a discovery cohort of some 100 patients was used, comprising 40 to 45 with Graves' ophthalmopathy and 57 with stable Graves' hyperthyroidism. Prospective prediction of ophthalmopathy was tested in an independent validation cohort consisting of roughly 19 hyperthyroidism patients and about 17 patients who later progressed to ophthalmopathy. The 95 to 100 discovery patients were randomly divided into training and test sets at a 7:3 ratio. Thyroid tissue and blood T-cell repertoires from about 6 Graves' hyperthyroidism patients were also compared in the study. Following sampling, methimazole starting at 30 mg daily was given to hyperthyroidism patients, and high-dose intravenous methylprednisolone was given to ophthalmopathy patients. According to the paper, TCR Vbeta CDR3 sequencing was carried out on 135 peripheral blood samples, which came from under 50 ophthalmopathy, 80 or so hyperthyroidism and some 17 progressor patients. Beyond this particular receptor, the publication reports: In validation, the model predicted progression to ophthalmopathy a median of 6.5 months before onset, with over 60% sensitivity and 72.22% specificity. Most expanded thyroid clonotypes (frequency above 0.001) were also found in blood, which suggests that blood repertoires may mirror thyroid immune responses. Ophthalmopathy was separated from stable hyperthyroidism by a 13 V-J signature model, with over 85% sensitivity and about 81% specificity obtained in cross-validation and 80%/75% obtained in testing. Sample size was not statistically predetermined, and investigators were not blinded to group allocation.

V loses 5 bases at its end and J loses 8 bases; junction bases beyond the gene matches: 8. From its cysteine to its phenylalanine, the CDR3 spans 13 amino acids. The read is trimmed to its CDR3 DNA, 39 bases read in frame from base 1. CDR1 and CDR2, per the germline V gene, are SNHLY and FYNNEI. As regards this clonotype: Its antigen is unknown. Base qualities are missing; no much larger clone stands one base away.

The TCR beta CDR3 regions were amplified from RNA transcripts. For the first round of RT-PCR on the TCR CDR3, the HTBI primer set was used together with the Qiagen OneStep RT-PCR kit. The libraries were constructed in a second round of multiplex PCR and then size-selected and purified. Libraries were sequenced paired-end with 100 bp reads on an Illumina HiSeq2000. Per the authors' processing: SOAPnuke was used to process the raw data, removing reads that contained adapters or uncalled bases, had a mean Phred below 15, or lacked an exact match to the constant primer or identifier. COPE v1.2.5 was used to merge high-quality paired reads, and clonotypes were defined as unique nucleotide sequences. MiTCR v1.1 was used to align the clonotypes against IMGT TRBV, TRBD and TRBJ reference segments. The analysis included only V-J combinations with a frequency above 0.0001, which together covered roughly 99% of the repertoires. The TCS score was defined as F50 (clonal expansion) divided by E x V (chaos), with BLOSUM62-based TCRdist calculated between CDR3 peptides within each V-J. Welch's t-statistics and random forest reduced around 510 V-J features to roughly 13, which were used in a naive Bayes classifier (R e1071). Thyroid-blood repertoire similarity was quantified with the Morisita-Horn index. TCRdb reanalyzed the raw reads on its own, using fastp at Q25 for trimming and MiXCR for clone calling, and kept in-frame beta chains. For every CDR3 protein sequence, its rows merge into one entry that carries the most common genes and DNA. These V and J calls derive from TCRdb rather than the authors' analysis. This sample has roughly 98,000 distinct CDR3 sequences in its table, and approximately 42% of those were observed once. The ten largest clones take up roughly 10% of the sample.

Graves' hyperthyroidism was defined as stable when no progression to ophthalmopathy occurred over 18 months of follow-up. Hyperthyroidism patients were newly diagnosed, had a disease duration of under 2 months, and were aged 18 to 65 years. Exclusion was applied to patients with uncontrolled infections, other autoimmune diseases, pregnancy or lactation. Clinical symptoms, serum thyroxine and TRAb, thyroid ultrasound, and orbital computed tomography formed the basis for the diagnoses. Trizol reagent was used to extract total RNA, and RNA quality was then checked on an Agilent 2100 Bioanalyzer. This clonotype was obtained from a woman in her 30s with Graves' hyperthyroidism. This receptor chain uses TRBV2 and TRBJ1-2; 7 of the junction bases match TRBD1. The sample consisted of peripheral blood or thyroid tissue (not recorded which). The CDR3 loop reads CASSLSRGDGYTF. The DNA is TGTGCCAGCAGTTTATCCAGGGGGGACGGCTACACCTTC.